A selection of T cell receptor beta chains follows, all from one sample in a study of control samples from healthy donors and cancer patients. Here immunoSEQ multiplex PCR was the method, and the copy in TCRdb shows in-frame clones only, minus some. The data show about 61,000 clones, with 85% to 90% seen just once and around 5.9% held by the top ten. The sample taken for sequencing was PBMCs. These receptors all come from a man in his 60s with colorectal cancer. Each CDR3 is given with its conserved first and last residue. Clone size is stated in some rows and not others, as once, few, many or a class when expanded.

clone_size,v_call,j_call,cdr3_aa
once,TRBV7-2,TRBJ2-7,CASSFYVQDEQYF
.,TRBV6-5,TRBJ1-5,CASLPDRWSNQPQHF
once,TRBV3-1/TRBV3-2,TRBJ2-2,CASSRAWDTGELFF
.,TRBV7-2,TRBJ2-3,CASSPGTSGGAIDTQYF
once,TRBV2,TRBJ1-6,CASNPGNSPLHF
.,TRBV2,TRBJ1-5,CASSENGPPQPQHF
.,TRBV7-9,TRBJ2-3,CASSPRLAGKDTQYF
.,TRBV28,TRBJ1-2,CASSTPPPGYGYTF
.,TRBV6-5,TRBJ2-5,CASRKAKGGTQYF
.,TRBV9,TRBJ2-2,CASSVRDSSHGELFF
.,TRBV28,TRBJ2-1,CASSPIQTSGARKFF
once,TRBV20-1,TRBJ2-3,CSARAGNTQYF
once,TRBV11-3,TRBJ2-3,CASSSRGLKTDTQYF
once,TRBV27,TRBJ2-5,CASMSWGRQGFGRQETQYF
.,TRBV19,TRBJ2-7,CASSIGSSYEQYF
.,TRBV27,TRBJ1-5,CASSPIGGGQPQHF
.,TRBV2,TRBJ2-1,CASRKSGQSYNEQFF
.,TRBV27,TRBJ1-2,CASSGGHKSPHNYGYTF
.,TRBV12-3/TRBV12-4,TRBJ2-2,CASSWRGTGELFF
.,TRBV19,TRBJ2-6,CASQQGSWANVLTF
.,TRBV30,TRBJ2-5,CAWSIGTRGASETQYF
.,TRBV5-1,TRBJ2-3,CASSSNLAGVTDTQYF
.,TRBV7-9,TRBJ1-2,CASSSGEVGGYTF
.,TRBV5-4,TRBJ2-2,CASSDLAGGVAGELFF
.,TRBV28,TRBJ1-2,CASRIGIYGYTF
.,TRBV6-5,TRBJ2-7,CASKGIRDRDYEQYF
.,TRBV7-2,TRBJ1-4,CASSPSAATGEKLFF
.,TRBV27,TRBJ2-1,CASSRGSSYNEQFF
once,TRBV9,TRBJ2-7,CASSPGPGNEQYF
.,TRBV30,TRBJ1-1,CALRTTNMNTEAFF
.,TRBV5-1,TRBJ2-3,CANGTGEDTQYF
.,TRBV4-1,TRBJ1-6,CASSQEQGALRRLPLHF
.,TRBV10-3,TRBJ1-6,CAISQDGSYNSPLHF
medium-sized,TRBV19,TRBJ2-7,CASSTGGEQYF
.,TRBV18,TRBJ1-4,CASSPYAGEEKLFF
.,TRBV19,TRBJ2-2,CASSGQGVGELFF
.,TRBV2,TRBJ2-7,CASSRDRDYEQYF
.,TRBV14,TRBJ1-3,CASSQDYRGSSGNTIYF
.,TRBV7-9,TRBJ2-7,CASSSSGQANYEQYF
.,TRBV7-2,TRBJ1-2,CASSLGWAYGYTF
.,TRBV5-6,TRBJ2-2,CASSLTATGELFF
few,TRBV4-1,TRBJ2-1,CASSQLEQGEAEQFF
.,TRBV7-6,TRBJ1-2,CASSLDQNYGYTF
.,TRBV12-3/TRBV12-4,TRBJ2-7,CASRRAATYEQYF
once,TRBV5-1,TRBJ2-3,CASSPNTGNTDTQYF
.,TRBV18,TRBJ2-2,CASSPGVPGELFF
.,TRBV5-1,TRBJ1-1,CASSLDREVGNTEAFF